The source of this T cell receptor beta chain is a study of radiotherapy plus CTLA-4 blockade in lung cancer. CDR1 and CDR2 (germline): MNHNY, SVGAGI (reference sequence). J gave up 9 bases and V 0 bases, and 6 bases lay outside the gene matches. The CDR3 totals 15 residues. The repertoire was sequenced with immunoSEQ multiplex PCR; TCRdb's copy has only in-frame clones and lacks some. The sample includes approximately 95,000 clones, 82% of them seen just once. This clone was recorded a few times. Specimen: peripheral blood, collected from a patient treated with radiotherapy plus ipilimumab. This receptor was taken from a human donor with non-small cell lung cancer who had a partial response to radiotherapy plus ipilimumab. The chain uses TRBV6-6 and TRBJ2-1, with 9 bases fitting TRBD2. Here the CDR3 reads CASSYSSSGKSEQFF. The CDR3 DNA follows: TGTGCCAGCAGTTACTCGTCTAGCGGGAAGAGTGAGCAGTTCTTC.